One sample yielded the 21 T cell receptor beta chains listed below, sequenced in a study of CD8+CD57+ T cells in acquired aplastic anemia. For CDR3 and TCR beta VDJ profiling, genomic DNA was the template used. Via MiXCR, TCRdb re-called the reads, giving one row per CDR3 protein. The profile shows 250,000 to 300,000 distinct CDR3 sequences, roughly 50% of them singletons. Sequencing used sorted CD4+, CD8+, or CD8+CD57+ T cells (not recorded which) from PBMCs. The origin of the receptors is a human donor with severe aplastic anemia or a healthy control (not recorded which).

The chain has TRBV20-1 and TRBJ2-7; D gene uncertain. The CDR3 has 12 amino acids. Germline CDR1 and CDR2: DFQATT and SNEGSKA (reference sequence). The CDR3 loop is CIQTVANTEQYF. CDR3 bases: TGCATTCAGACCGTGGCCAATACCGAGCAGTACTTC.

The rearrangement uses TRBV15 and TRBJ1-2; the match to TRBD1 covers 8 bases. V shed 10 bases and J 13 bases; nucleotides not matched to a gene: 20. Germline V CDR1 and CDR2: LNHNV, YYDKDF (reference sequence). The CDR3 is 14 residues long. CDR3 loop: CASSEQGQALAGTF. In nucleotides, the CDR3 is TGTGCCAGCAGTGAACAGGGACAGGCGTTGGCTGGCACCTTC.

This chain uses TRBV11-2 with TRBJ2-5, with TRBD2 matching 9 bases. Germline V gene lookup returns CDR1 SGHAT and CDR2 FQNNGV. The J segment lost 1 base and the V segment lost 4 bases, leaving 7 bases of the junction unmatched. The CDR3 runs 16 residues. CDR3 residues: CASSSHGGGVQETQYF. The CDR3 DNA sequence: TGTGCCAGCAGCTCCCATGGCGGGGGGGTCCAAGAGACCCAGTACTTC.

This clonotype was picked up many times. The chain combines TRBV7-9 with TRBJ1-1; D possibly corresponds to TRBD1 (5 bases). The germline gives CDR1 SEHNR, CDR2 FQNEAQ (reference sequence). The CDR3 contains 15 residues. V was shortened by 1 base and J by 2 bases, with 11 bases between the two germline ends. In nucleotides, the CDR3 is TGTGCCAGCAGCTTAGAAGGCCAGGGAAACACTGAAGCTTTCTTT. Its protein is CASSLEGQGNTEAFF.

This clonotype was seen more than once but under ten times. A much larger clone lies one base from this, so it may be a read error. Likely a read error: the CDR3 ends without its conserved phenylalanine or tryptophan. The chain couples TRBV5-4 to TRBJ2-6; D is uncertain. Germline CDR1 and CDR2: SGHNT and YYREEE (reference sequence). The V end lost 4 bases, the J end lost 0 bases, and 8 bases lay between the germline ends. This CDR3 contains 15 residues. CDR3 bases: TGTGCCAGCAGCCGAGGCGCCTCTGGGGCCAACGTCCTGACTCTC. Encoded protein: CASSRGASGANVLTL.

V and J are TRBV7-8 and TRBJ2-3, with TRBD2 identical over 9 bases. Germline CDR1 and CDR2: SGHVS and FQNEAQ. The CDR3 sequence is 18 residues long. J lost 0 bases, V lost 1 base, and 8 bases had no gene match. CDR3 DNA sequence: TGTGCCAGCAGCTTAGAGGTACTAGCGGGCTCTAGCACAGATACGCAGTATTTT. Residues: CASSLEVLAGSSTDTQYF. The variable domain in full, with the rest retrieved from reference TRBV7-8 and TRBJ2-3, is GAGVSQSPRYKVAKRGQDVALRCDPISGHVSLFWYQQALGQGPEFLTYFQNEAQLDKSGLPSDRFFAERPEGSVSTLKIQRTQQEDSAVYLCASSLEVLAGSSTDTQYFGPGTRLTVL.

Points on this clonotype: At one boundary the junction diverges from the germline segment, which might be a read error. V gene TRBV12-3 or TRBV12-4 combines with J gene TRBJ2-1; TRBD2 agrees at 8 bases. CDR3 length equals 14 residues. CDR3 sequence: CATSDREGDYEQFF. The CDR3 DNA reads TGTGCCACCAGTGATCGGGAGGGGGACTACGAGCAGTTCTTC.

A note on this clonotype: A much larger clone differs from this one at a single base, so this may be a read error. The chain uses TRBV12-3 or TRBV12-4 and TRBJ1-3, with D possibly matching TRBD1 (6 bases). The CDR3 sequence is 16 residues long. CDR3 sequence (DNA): TGTGCCAGCAGTTCGTTTCGGGGGGGGGGCGGAAAAACCATATATTTT. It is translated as CASSSFRGGGGKTIYF.

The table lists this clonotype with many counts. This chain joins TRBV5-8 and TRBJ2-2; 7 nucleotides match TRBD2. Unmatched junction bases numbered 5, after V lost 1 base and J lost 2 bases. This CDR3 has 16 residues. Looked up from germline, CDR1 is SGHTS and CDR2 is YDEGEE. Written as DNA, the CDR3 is TGTGCCAGCAGCTTGAGAGGGACTACCAACACCGGGGAGCTGTTTTTT. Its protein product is CASSLRGTTNTGELFF.

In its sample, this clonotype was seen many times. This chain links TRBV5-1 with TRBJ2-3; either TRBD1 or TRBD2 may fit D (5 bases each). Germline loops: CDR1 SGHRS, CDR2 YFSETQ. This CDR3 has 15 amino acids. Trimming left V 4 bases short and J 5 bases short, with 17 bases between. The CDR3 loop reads CASSIGTVGGDTQYF. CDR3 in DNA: TGCGCCAGCAGCATTGGGACGGTTGGCGGAGATACGCAGTATTTT.

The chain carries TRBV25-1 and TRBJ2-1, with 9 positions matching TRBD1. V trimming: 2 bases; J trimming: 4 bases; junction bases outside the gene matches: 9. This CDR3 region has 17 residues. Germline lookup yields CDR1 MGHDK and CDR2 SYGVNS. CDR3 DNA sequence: TGTGCCAGCAGTGAAACAGGGGGCGCAGGGCTGTACAATGAGCAGTTCTTC. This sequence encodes CASSETGGAGLYNEQFF.

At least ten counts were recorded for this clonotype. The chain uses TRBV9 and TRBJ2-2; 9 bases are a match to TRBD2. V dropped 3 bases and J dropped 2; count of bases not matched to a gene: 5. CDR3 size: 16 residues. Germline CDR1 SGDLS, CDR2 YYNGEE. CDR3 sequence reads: CASSASTSGNTGELFF. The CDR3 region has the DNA TGTGCCAGCAGCGCATCGACTAGCGGTAACACCGGGGAGCTGTTTTTT.

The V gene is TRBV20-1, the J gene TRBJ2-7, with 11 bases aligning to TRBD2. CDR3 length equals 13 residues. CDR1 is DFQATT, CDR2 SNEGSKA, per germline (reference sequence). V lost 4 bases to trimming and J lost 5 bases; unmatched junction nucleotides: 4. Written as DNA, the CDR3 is TGCAGTGCTAAGGGACTAGCGGAACACGAGCAGTACTTC. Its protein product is CSAKGLAEHEQYF.

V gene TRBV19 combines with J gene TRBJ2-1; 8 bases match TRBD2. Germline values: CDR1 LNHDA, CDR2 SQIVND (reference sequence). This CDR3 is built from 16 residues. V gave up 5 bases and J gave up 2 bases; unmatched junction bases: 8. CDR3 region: CASSPSLSGTYNEQFF. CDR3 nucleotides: TGTGCCAGTAGTCCCTCACTTAGCGGGACCTACAATGAGCAGTTCTTC.

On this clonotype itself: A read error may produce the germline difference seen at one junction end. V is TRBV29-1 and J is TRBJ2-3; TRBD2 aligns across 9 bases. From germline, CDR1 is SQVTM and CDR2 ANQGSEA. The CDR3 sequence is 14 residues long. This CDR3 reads CSVGRLAGRDTQYF. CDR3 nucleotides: TGCAGCGTTGGGAGGCTAGCGGGGCGGGATACGCAGTATTTC.

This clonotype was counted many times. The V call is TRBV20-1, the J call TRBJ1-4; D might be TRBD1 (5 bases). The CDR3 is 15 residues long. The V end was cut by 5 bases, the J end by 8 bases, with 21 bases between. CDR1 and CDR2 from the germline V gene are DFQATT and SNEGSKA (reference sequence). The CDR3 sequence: CSAPRAGGLREKLFF. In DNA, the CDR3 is TGCAGTGCTCCCCGTGCGGGGGGGTTACGAGAAAAACTGTTTTTT.

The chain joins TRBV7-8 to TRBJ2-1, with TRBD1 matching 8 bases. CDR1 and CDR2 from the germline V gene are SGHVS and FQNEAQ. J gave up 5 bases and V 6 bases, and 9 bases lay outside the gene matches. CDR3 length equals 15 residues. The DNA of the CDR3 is TGTGCCAGCAGGGGGAGAGACAGGGGTGACAATGAGCAGTTCTTC. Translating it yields CASRGRDRGDNEQFF.

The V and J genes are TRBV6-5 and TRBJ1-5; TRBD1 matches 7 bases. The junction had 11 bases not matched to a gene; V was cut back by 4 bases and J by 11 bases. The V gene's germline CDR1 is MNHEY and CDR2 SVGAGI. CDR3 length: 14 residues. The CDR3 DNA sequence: TGTGCCAGCAGTTTGAGACAGGGTCAAGAGACCCAGCATTTT. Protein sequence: CASSLRQGQETQHF.

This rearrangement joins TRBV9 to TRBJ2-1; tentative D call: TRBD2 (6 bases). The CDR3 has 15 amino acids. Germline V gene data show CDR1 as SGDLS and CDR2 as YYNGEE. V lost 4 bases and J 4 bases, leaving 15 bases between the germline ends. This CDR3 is CASSLLAEAYNEQFF. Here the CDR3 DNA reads TGTGCCAGCAGCCTACTAGCTGAGGCATACAATGAGCAGTTCTTC.

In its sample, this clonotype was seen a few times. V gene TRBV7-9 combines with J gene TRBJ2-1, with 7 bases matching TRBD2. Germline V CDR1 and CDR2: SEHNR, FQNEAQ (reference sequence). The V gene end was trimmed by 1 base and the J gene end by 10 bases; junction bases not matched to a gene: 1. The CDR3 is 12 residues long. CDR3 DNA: TGTGCCAGCAGCTTAGAAGCGGGGGAGCAGTTCTTC. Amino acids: CASSLEAGEQFF.

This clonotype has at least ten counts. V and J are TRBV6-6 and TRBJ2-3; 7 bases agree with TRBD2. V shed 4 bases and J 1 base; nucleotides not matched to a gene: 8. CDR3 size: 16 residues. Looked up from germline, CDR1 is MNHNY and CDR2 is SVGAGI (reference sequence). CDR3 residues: CASSLERGLGTDTQYF. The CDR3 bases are TGTGCCAGCAGTTTGGAGCGGGGTTTAGGCACAGATACGCAGTATTTT.